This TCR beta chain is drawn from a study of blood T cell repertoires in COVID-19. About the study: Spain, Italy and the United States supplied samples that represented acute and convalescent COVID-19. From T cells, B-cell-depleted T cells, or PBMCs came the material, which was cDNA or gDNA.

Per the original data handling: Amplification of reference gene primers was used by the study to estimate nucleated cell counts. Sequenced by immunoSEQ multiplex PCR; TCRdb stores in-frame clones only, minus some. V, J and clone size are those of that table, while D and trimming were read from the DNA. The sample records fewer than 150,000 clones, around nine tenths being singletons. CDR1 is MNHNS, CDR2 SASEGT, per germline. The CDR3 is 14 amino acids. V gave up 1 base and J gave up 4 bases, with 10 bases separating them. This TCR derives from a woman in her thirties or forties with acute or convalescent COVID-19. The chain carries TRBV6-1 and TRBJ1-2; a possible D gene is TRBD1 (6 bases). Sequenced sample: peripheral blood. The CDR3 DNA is TGTGCCAGCAGTGAAGGGGGGCGACTCTATGGCTACACCTTC. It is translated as CASSEGGRLYGYTF.